The 3 T cell receptor beta chains presented below share a single source sample, sequenced in a study of glioma-infiltrating T cells. TCR alpha and beta CDR3 regions were amplified from RNA using iRepertoire nested multiplex PCR. Each CDR3 protein is one row after TCRdb ran MiXCR on the multiplex PCR reads. Among under 200,000 distinct CDR3 sequences listed, around 30% were seen once. Sequenced input: glioma tissue, nonneoplastic brain tissue, or PBMCs (not recorded which). The source is a human donor with low-grade glioma or glioblastoma, undergoing nonglioma brain surgery, or in good health (not recorded which).

This clonotype was recorded many times. V gene TRBV18 combines with J gene TRBJ1-1, with D possibly being TRBD1 (6 bases). Trimming stripped 2 bases from V and 3 bases from J, with 13 bases between. CDR1 and CDR2 from the germline V gene are KGHSH and LQKENI. CDR3 length equals 15 residues. The CDR3 sequence is CASSPSQGLDTEAFF. CDR3 DNA: TGTGCCAGCTCACCAAGTCAGGGGCTTGACACTGAAGCTTTCTTT.

This clonotype was counted at least ten times. The CDR3 sequence is CASSQGGDTGELFF. CDR3 coding DNA: TGTGCCAGCAGCCAAGGTGGGGACACCGGGGAGCTGTTTTTT. This chain uses TRBV4-2 with TRBJ2-2; D not certain. From germline, CDR1 is LGHNA and CDR2 YNFKEQ. Between the trimmed V and J ends, which lost 1 base and 3 bases, there was a span of 6 bases. CDR3 length: 14 amino acids.

About this clonotype: This may stem from a read error, because a much larger clone lies one nucleotide away. V usage is TRBV4-1 and J usage is TRBJ2-1, with D possibly TRBD2 on 5 matching bases. The CDR3 has 14 residues. Germline-derived CDR1 and CDR2 are MGHRA and YSYEKL. V was shortened by 1 base and J by 10 bases, with 14 bases between the two germline ends. CDR3 nucleotide sequence: TGCGCCAGCAGCCAAGGGACGGGAACCTACGAGCAGTTCTTC. Amino acid sequence: CASSQGTGTYEQFF.